This entry lists 7 T cell receptor beta chains sequenced from one sample in a study of monozygotic twins with inflammatory bowel disease. TCRdb reprocessed the 5' RACE reads, with one entry per CDR3 protein and no DNA. The sample holds some 170,000 distinct CDR3 sequences. Sequencing was performed on blood. The receptor set was obtained from a human donor with ulcerative colitis or Crohn's disease, or a healthy co-twin of an affected twin (not recorded which).

The chain has TRBV10-3 and TRBJ1-5; TCRdb gives TRBD1 as the D gene, but with no DNA this cannot be confirmed. CDR1 is ENHRY and CDR2 is SYGVKD in the germline V gene. The CDR3 is 13 residues long. CDR3 sequence: CAISENRGQPQRF.

The chain couples TRBV19 to TRBJ2-5; TCRdb selects TRBD1, and the lack of DNA leaves this call unchecked. The CDR3 extends over 12 amino acids. Germline values: CDR1 LNHDA, CDR2 SQIVND (reference sequence). The chain's CDR3 is CASTGVGETQYF. The complete variable domain, with remaining parts taken from reference TRBV19 and TRBJ2-5, reads DGGITQSPKYLFRKEGQNVTLSCEQNLNHDAMYWYRQDPGQGLRLIYYSQIVNDFQKGDIAEGYSVSREKKESFPLTVTSAQKNPTAFYLCASTGVGETQYFGPGTRLLVL.

The rearrangement joins TRBV20-1 to TRBJ2-1; TCRdb's D call, TRBD2, is unchecked because there is no DNA. CDR3 length equals 11 residues. Germline V CDR1 and CDR2: DFQATT, SNEGSKA (reference sequence). CDR3 sequence reads: CSASGSNEQFF.

J is TRBJ1-2 and V is TRBV9. This CDR3 has 11 residues. Germline V CDR1 and CDR2: SGDLS, YYNGEE. CDR3 protein: CASKRASGYTF.

This chain links TRBV7-8 with TRBJ2-3; TCRdb picks TRBD2, but there is no DNA to check that call. Germline V gene data show CDR1 as SGHVS and CDR2 as FQNEAQ. This CDR3 has 18 residues. CDR3 residues: CASSLAPGLAASTDTQYF.

This sequence joins TRBV4-2 and TRBJ2-1; the D gene TCRdb calls, TRBD2, cannot be checked with no DNA. The CDR3 sequence is 17 residues long. Germline CDR1 and CDR2: LGHNA and YNFKEQ. The CDR3 region is CASSQVSATGAYNEQFF.

The rearrangement links TRBV28 to TRBJ2-7; TCRdb selects TRBD1, and the lack of DNA leaves this call unchecked. The CDR3 runs 14 residues. Germline assignment: CDR1 MDHEN and CDR2 SYDVKM. The CDR3 reads CASSIRGPVYEQYF.